The 14 T cell receptor beta chains below were found in one sample sequenced in a study of cytomegalovirus exposure and HLA in healthy donors. PCR used 60 Vbeta primers and 13 Jbeta primers. Repertoires were generated with immunoSEQ multiplex PCR, while TCRdb's copy carries only in-frame clones and drops some. The profile covers approximately 89,000 clones, with approximately 76% appearing a single time and about 9.4% taken by the ten largest. Sequenced input: PBMCs. The receptors come from a man aged 25-40 years in good health and CMV-seropositive.

The chain recombines TRBV7-2 with TRBJ1-1; the D gene is possibly TRBD1 (6 bases). The CDR3 runs to 16 residues. The V end was cut by 4 bases, the J end by 3 bases, with 18 bases between. The V gene's germline CDR1 is SGHTA and CDR2 FQGNSA. The CDR3 here is CASSSPQQGRDTEAFF. Written as DNA, the CDR3 is TGTGCCAGCAGCTCCCCACAACAGGGCAGGGACACTGAAGCTTTCTTT. The whole variable domain, filled in from reference TRBV7-2 and TRBJ1-1, reads GAGVSQSPSNKVTEKGKDVELRCDPISGHTALYWYRQSLGQGLEFLIYFQGNSAPDKSGLPSDRFSAERTGGSVSTLTIQRTQQEDSAVYLCASSSPQQGRDTEAFFGQGTRLTVV.

V gene TRBV6-6 combines with J gene TRBJ2-7, with D possibly TRBD1 on 6 matching bases. The CDR3 is 13 residues long. Trimming cost V 3 bases and J 7 bases, with 13 bases left between them. Germline V CDR1 and CDR2: MNHNY, SVGAGI (reference sequence). This CDR3 reads CASSYPDSLEQYF. The CDR3 bases are TGTGCCAGCAGTTATCCGGACAGTCTAGAGCAGTACTTC.

The chain is built from TRBV4-2 and TRBJ2-6; D is perhaps TRBD1 (6 bases). Between the trimmed V and J ends, which lost 0 bases and 0 bases, there was a span of 9 bases. CDR3 length equals 17 residues. Germline V lookup: CDR1 LGHNA, CDR2 YNFKEQ. CDR3 sequence: CASSQDWTASGANVLTF. CDR3 sequence (DNA): TGTGCCAGCAGCCAAGACTGGACAGCCTCTGGGGCCAACGTCCTGACTTTC.

The chain recombines TRBV28 with TRBJ1-5; no clear D gene. Germline values: CDR1 MDHEN, CDR2 SYDVKM. Trimming cost V 3 bases and J 1 base, with 16 bases left between them. The CDR3 runs to 17 residues. CDR3 loop: CASSFYPPRFSNQPQHF. CDR3 nucleotide sequence: TGTGCCAGCAGTTTTTACCCCCCCAGATTCAGCAATCAGCCCCAGCATTTT.

The chain joins TRBV7-2 to TRBJ2-1; 14 bases agree with TRBD2. Germline V gene lookup returns CDR1 SGHTA and CDR2 FQGNSA. The CDR3 extends over 15 amino acids. The V gene end was trimmed by 3 bases and the J gene end by 8 bases; junction bases not matched to a gene: 3. This CDR3 reads CASSFLTSGGDEQFF. For the CDR3, the DNA is TGTGCCAGCAGCTTCTTGACTAGCGGGGGGGATGAGCAGTTCTTC.

The rearrangement uses TRBV5-6 and TRBJ2-2; 7 bases align to TRBD1. Germline-derived CDR1 and CDR2 are SGHDT and YYEEEE. The V and J ends lost 3 bases and 0 bases, in that order; junction bases with no gene match: 8. The CDR3 is made up of 17 amino acids. CDR3 region: CASSSLQGYPNTGELFF. CDR3 sequence (DNA): TGTGCCAGCAGCTCACTACAGGGGTACCCGAACACCGGGGAGCTGTTTTTT.

The V and J genes are TRBV13 and TRBJ2-2; tentatively, D is TRBD2 (5 bases). The germline V and J ends were trimmed by 5 bases and 3 bases, with 19 bases remaining between them. Germline CDR1 is PRHDT and CDR2 is FYEKMQ (reference sequence). This CDR3 is 17 amino acids long. The CDR3 bases are TGTGCCAGCAGCCCAATAGGAGGACGGACCTACACCGGGGAGCTGTTTTTT. This encodes CASSPIGGRTYTGELFF. Full variable domain (outside the CDR3, taken from reference TRBV13 and TRBJ2-2): AAGVIQSPRHLIKEKRETATLKCYPIPRHDTVYWYQQGPGQDPQFLISFYEKMQSDKGSIPDRFSAQQFSDYHSELNMSSLELGDSALYFCASSPIGGRTYTGELFFGEGSRLTVL.

The CDR3 DNA sequence: TGTGCCAGCAGCGGCGGGGGTGGTACGACAGGGGAAGTGTATAATTCACCCCTCCACTTT. Its translation: CASSGGGGTTGEVYNSPLHF. This chain uses TRBV5-8 with TRBJ1-6, with 8 bases that match TRBD1. Looked up from germline, CDR1 is SGHTS and CDR2 is YDEGEE. The CDR3 loop spans 20 amino acids. The ends lost 4 bases at V and 4 bases at J; junction bases unmatched: 19.

The chain is built from TRBV28 and TRBJ2-7; D remains unclear. The V gene lost 8 bases and the J gene lost 1 base, with 6 bases spanning the gap. The V gene's germline CDR1 is MDHEN and CDR2 SYDVKM. This CDR3 has 11 amino acids. The CDR3 nucleotides read TGTGCCAGCGGGCGATCCTACGAGCAGTACTTC. It is translated as CASGRSYEQYF.

The rearrangement joins TRBV30 to TRBJ2-1; D is unclear. Deletions cut 0 bases from V and 12 bases from J, with 9 bases between. The germline gives CDR1 GTSNPN, CDR2 SVGIG (reference sequence). The CDR3 sequence is 11 residues long. The CDR3 coding sequence is TGTGCCTGGAGTGTAAGAAGAGGGCAGTTCTTC. Translating it yields CAWSVRRGQFF.

The rearrangement uses TRBV12-5 and TRBJ2-5; D not certain. CDR1 and CDR2 (germline): LGHNT, FRNRAP. The length of the CDR3 is 14 residues. The V and J ends lost 7 bases and 2 bases respectively, with 14 bases between them. This CDR3 is CASAAVGGQETQYF. The CDR3 DNA sequence: TGTGCTAGTGCCGCTGTAGGCGGTCAAGAGACCCAGTACTTC.

Notes on this clone: The junction does not match germline at one end; this may be a read error. The rearrangement uses TRBV7-9 and TRBJ2-2; 8 nucleotides align to TRBD1. Germline assignment: CDR1 SEHNR and CDR2 FQNEAQ (reference sequence). The CDR3 totals 16 residues. The CDR3 region has the DNA TGTTCCAGCAGCTTAGTTCAGGGGGCGCCCACCGGGGAGCTGTTTTTT. Amino acids: CSSSLVQGAPTGELFF.

The chain uses TRBV5-1 and TRBJ2-5, with 13 bases identical to TRBD2. CDR1 is SGHRS, CDR2 YFSETQ, per germline. Trimming removed 4 bases from V and 3 bases from J; junction bases left unmatched: 6. The CDR3 length is 16 residues. CDR3 sequence reads: CASSVGLAGAKETQYF. CDR3 in DNA: TGCGCCAGCAGCGTAGGACTAGCGGGGGCTAAAGAGACCCAGTACTTC.

The table lists this clone with a few counts. The chain carries TRBV6-5 and TRBJ1-4, with TRBD1 as a possible D gene (5 bases). V was clipped by 2 bases and J by 5 bases, with 12 bases between them. The germline V gene has CDR1 MNHEY and CDR2 SVGAGI. There are 15 residues in the CDR3. CDR3 DNA: TGTGCCAGCAGTTACGGGGGACTGTTGAATGAAAAACTGTTTTTT. Translating gives CASSYGGLLNEKLFF.